The text below deals with one T cell receptor (beta chain). Germline lookup yields CDR1 SGHDT and CDR2 YYEEEE. V lost 0 bases to trimming and J lost 2 bases, with 12 bases between them. The length of the CDR3 is 15 residues. This entry belongs to a study of blood T cell repertoires in COVID-19. The protocol was immunoSEQ multiplex PCR, while the TCRdb copy is restricted to in-frame clones and leaves out a portion. The repertoire consists of 190,000 or so clones, with around 89% occurring once and the leading ten covering approximately 4%. The chain carries TRBV5-6 and TRBJ2-7; tentatively, D is TRBD1 (6 bases). The specimen sequenced was peripheral blood. This TCR was recovered from a woman in her 30s with acute or convalescent COVID-19. CDR3 nucleotides: TGTGCCAGCAGCTTGGACCTACAGGGTGCCTACGAGCAGTACTTC. It translates to CASSLDLQGAYEQYF.